This entry concerns a single T cell receptor (beta chain). With 5 bases clipped from V and 6 bases from J, the junction kept 14 bases outside the gene matches. Per the germline V gene, CDR1 is SEHNR and CDR2 is FQNEAQ (reference sequence). The CDR3 contains 17 residues. The data stem from a study of identical twins. TCRdb fed the 5' RACE reads into MiXCR, producing one record per CDR3 protein. The sample lists 500,000 to 600,000 distinct CDR3 sequences; roughly 21% were seen once. These data were likewise used in another study, on T cells expressing NK-cell markers. That study adds: Researchers got TCR beta repertoires out of sorted CD3+CD56+NKG2C+, CD3+CD56+NKG2C- and CD3+CD56-NKG2C+ T cells. One of the eight sequenced donors was seronegative, whereas the other seven were HCMV-seropositive. The use of an anti-gamma-delta TCR antibody, which was added in several experiments, restricted sorting to T cells expressing alpha-beta TCR. In several donors, dominant clonotypes made up about 28.3-65% of CD3+CD56-NKG2C+ cells.

The chain links TRBV7-9 to TRBJ2-1; 9 nucleotides line up with TRBD2. Sequenced input: CD4+ T cells sorted from blood. The sequence was obtained from a woman between 18 and 29 years old in good health. The CDR3 here is CASSPGPRGTSFNEQFF. The DNA for the CDR3 is TGTGCCAGCAGCCCGGGGCCGAGGGGGACTAGCTTCAATGAGCAGTTCTTC.